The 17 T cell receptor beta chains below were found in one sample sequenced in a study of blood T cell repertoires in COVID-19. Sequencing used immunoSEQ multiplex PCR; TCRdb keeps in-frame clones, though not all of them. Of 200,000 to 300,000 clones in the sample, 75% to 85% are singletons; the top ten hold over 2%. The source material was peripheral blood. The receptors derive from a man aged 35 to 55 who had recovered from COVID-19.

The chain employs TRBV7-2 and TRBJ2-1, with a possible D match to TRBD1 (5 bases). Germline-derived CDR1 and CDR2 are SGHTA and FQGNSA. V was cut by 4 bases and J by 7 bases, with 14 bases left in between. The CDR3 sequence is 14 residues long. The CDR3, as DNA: TGTGCCAGCAGCTCGGTAACAGGATGGAATGAGCAGTTCTTC. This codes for CASSSVTGWNEQFF.

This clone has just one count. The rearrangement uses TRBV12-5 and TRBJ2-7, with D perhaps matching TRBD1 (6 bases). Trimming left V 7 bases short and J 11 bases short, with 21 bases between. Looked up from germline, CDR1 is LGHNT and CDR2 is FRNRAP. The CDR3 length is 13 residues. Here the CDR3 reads CASAKTGMGVEYF. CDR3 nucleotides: TGTGCTAGTGCCAAAACAGGGATGGGGGTGGAGTACTTC.

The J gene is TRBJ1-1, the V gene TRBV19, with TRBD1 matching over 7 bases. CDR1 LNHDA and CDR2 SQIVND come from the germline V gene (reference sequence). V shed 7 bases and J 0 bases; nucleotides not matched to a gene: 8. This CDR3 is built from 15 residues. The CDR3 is CASKGARVMNTEAFF. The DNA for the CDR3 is TGTGCCAGTAAGGGGGCGCGGGTGATGAACACTGAAGCTTTCTTT.

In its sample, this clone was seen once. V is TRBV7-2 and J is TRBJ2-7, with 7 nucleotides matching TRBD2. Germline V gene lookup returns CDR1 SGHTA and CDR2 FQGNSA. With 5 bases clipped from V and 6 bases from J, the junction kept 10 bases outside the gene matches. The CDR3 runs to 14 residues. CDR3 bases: TGTGCCAGCAGCCGCAGCGGGGTCTTGGGCGAGCAGTACTTC. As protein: CASSRSGVLGEQYF.

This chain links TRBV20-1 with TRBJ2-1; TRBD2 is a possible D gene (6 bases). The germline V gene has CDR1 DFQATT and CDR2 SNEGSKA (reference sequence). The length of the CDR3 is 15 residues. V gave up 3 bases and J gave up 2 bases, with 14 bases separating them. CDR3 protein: CSASGTGVAYNEQFF. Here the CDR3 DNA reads TGCAGTGCTAGTGGAACGGGAGTGGCCTACAATGAGCAGTTCTTC.

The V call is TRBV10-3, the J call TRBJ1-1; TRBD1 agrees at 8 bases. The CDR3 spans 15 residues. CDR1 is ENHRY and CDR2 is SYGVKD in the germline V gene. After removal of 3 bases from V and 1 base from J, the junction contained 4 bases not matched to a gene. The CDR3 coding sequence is TGTGCCATCAGTGATCAGGGGGCGGGGAACACTGAAGCTTTCTTT. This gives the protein CAISDQGAGNTEAFF.

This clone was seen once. CDR3 sequence reads: CASSQDRDSYNEQFF. In DNA form, the CDR3 reads TGTGCCAGCAGCCAGGACCGGGACTCCTACAATGAGCAGTTCTTC. This chain joins TRBV5-4 and TRBJ2-1; D is perhaps TRBD2 (5 bases). Trimming pared 4 bases from V and 0 bases from J, leaving 11 bases between. CDR1 and CDR2 from the germline V gene are SGHNT and YYREEE (reference sequence). The CDR3 extends over 15 amino acids.

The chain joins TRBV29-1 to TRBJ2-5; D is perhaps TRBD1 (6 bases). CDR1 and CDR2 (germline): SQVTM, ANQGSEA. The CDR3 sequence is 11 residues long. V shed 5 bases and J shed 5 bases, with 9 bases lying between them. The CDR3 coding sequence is TGCAGCGTTCACAGGGTGGAGACCCAGTACTTC. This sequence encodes CSVHRVETQYF.

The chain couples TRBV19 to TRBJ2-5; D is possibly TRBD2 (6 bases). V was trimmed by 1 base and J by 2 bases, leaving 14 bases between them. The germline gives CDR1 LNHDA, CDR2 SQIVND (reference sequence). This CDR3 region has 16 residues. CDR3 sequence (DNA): TGTGCCAGTAGTATAGGAGGGACTGGGGAACAAGAGACCCAGTACTTC. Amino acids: CASSIGGTGEQETQYF.

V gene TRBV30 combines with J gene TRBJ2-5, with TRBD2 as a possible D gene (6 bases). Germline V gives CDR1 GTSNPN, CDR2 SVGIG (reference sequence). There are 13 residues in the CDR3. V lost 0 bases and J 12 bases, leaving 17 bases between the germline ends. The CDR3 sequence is CAWSVGVSGYKYF. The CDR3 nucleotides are TGTGCCTGGAGTGTAGGGGTTAGCGGATATAAGTACTTC.

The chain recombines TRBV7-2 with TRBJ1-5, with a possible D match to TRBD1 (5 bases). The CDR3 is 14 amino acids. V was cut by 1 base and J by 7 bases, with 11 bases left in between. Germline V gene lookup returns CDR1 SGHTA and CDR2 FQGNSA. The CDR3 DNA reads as TGTGCCAGCAGCTTAGGGGGCGCGGGGCAGCCCCAGCATTTT. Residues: CASSLGGAGQPQHF. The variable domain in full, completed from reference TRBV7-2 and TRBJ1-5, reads GAGVSQSPSNKVTEKGKDVELRCDPISGHTALYWYRQSLGQGLEFLIYFQGNSAPDKSGLPSDRFSAERTGGSVSTLTIQRTQQEDSAVYLCASSLGGAGQPQHFGDGTRLSIL.

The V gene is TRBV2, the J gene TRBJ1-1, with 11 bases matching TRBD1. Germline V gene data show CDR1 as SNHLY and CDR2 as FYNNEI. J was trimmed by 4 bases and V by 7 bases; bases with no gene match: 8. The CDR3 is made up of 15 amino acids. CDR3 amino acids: CASIQDGQGATEAFF. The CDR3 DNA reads TGTGCCAGCATCCAAGATGGACAGGGGGCCACTGAAGCTTTCTTT.

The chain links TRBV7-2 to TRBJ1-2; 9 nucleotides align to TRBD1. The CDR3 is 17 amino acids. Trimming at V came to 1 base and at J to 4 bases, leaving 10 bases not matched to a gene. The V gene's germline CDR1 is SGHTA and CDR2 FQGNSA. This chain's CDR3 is CASSLVGTGSQSYGYTF. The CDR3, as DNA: TGTGCCAGCAGCTTAGTCGGGACAGGGTCTCAAAGCTATGGCTACACCTTC.

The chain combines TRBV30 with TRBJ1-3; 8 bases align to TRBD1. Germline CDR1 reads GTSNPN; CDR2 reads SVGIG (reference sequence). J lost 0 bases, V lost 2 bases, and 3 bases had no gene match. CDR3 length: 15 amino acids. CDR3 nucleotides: TGTGCCTGGAGTTCAACAGGGGGCTCTGGAAACACCATATATTTT. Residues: CAWSSTGGSGNTIYF.

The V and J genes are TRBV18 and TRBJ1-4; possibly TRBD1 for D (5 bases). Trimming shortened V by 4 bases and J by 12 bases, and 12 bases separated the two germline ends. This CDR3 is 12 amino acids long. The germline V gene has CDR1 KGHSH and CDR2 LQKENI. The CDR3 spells CASSRRAGELFF. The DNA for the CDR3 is TGTGCCAGCTCACGTAGGGCGGGGGAACTGTTTTTT.

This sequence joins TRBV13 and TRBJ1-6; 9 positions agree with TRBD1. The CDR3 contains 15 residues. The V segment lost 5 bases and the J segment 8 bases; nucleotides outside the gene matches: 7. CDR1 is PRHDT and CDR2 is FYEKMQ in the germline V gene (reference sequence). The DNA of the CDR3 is TGTGCCAGCAGCACCGGGACAGGGCTAGATTCACCCCTCCACTTT. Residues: CASSTGTGLDSPLHF.

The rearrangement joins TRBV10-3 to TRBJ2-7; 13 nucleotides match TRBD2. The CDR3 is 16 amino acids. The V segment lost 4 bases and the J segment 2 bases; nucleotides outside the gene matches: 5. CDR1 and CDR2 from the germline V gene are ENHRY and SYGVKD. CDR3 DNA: TGTGCCATCAGTGCCGGGACTAGCGGGGCGGCCTACGAGCAGTACTTC. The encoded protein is CAISAGTSGAAYEQYF.